What follows describes a single T cell receptor beta chain. Its antigen is unknown. Sequencing ends 3 residues short of the CDR3 end; the germline J gene provides the rest. V dropped 5 bases and J dropped 1 base, with 9 bases sitting between them. The length of the CDR3 is 14 residues. CDR1 and CDR2 from the germline V gene are LNHDA and SQIVND (reference sequence). These data are taken from a study of T cell clonality in common variable immunodeficiency. General study results and limits: Links between repertoire features and CVID complications were heterogeneity-limited. Fewer deletions and N-nucleotide insertions were reportedly seen in common variable immunodeficiency TCR beta sequences. CVID subjects showed higher TCRbeta clonality than healthy controls.

Control and CVID samples contributed equal amounts of genomic DNA. Only in-frame clones appear in the TCRdb table, and some are missing; sequencing was by immunoSEQ multiplex PCR. Recorded here are about 28,000 clones, with no singletons, and the ten leading clones hold approximately 3.5%. J is TRBJ1-5 and V is TRBV19, with a tentative D call TRBD1 (5 bases). The sequence was obtained from a human donor with common variable immunodeficiency. Sequenced: peripheral blood mononuclear cells. The sequenced part of the CDR3 DNA is TGTGCCAGTAGTCGGCAGGGAAGCAATCAGCCC. This encodes CASSRQGSNQP. The CDR3 in full is CASSRQGSNQPQHF.